The 14 T cell receptor beta chains listed next were all sequenced from one sample in a study of PD-1 blockade in mismatch repair-deficient tumors (dated by TCRdb to 2016 to 2017). Libraries were prepared through the immunoSEQ multiplex PCR assay. The table comes from immuneACCESS by way of TCRdb, which keeps in-frame sequences with V and J called. Part of the clones is missing from these tables; in studies checked, under half for an unresolved V gene and the rest for unknown reasons. For this sample the table gives approximately 38,000 clones, of which roughly 81% were detected only once. The top ten clones comprise under 5% of the sample. Sequences were derived from peripheral blood, sampled around 75 weeks after starting pembrolizumab. The receptors originated from an adult with mismatch repair-deficient cancer.

The chain uses TRBV12-5 and TRBJ2-1, with TRBD2 matching over 9 bases. The CDR3 covers 14 residues. In germline, CDR1 is LGHNT, CDR2 FRNRAP. After removal of 6 bases from V and 9 bases from J, the junction contained 9 bases not matched to a gene. CDR3 DNA sequence: TGTGCTAGTGGCCCGTGGGTAGCGGGAGTTGAGCAGTTCTTC. As protein: CASGPWVAGVEQFF. The whole variable domain, remainder taken from reference TRBV12-5 and TRBJ2-1, is DARVTQTPRHKVTEMGQEVTMRCQPILGHNTVFWYRQTMMQGLELLAYFRNRAPLDDSGMPKDRFSAEMPDATLATLKIQPSEPRDSAVYFCASGPWVAGVEQFFGPGTRLTVL.

The rearrangement uses TRBV10-2 and TRBJ2-1; 8 bases are a match to TRBD1. J was trimmed by 10 bases and V by 8 bases; bases with no gene match: 13. The germline gives CDR1 WSHSY, CDR2 SAAADI. CDR3 size: 14 residues. CDR3: CASRGQGGFGEQFF. The CDR3 bases are TGCGCCAGCCGTGGACAGGGAGGATTTGGGGAGCAGTTCTTC.

This chain links TRBV9 with TRBJ2-2; the match to TRBD1 covers 8 bases. The CDR3 has 15 residues. Trimming at V came to 4 bases and at J to 5 bases, leaving 7 bases not matched to a gene. From germline, CDR1 is SGDLS and CDR2 YYNGEE. The CDR3 protein is CASSLGQGGTGELFF. CDR3 sequence (DNA): TGTGCCAGCAGCCTCGGACAGGGAGGAACCGGGGAGCTGTTTTTT.

V and J are TRBV18 and TRBJ2-7; 9 bases map to TRBD1. CDR1 KGHSH and CDR2 LQKENI come from the germline V gene. This CDR3 contains 14 residues. Trimming at V came to 3 bases and at J to 6 bases, leaving 6 bases not matched to a gene. In DNA, the CDR3 is TGTGCCAGCTCACCTTTACAGGGGGCTGGCGAGCAGTACTTC. Translating it yields CASSPLQGAGEQYF.

The chain recombines TRBV7-2 with TRBJ2-3, with 11 bases that match TRBD2. V was pared by 5 bases and J by 6 bases, with 10 bases of the junction left unmatched. CDR3 length: 16 residues. Germline CDR1 reads SGHTA; CDR2 reads FQGNSA. The CDR3 sequence is CASSPFSSGRSDTQYF. In DNA, the CDR3 is TGTGCCAGCAGCCCCTTCTCTAGCGGGAGGAGCGATACGCAGTATTTT. The full variable domain, its missing parts supplied by reference TRBV7-2 and TRBJ2-3, is GAGVSQSPSNKVTEKGKDVELRCDPISGHTALYWYRQSLGQGLEFLIYFQGNSAPDKSGLPSDRFSAERTGGSVSTLTIQRTQQEDSAVYLCASSPFSSGRSDTQYFGPGTRLTVL.

The chain links TRBV28 to TRBJ1-5; no clear D. Trimming stripped 6 bases from V and 0 bases from J, with 12 bases between. The CDR3 has 15 amino acids. Germline V gene data show CDR1 as MDHEN and CDR2 as SYDVKM. The DNA for the CDR3 is TGTGCCAGCAGCCTGTTCCCTGGTAGCAATCAGCCCCAGCATTTT. This translates into CASSLFPGSNQPQHF.

The chain employs TRBV2 and TRBJ1-5; TRBD1 aligns across 11 bases. CDR1 is SNHLY and CDR2 is FYNNEI in the germline V gene. The V segment lost 5 bases and the J segment 7 bases; nucleotides outside the gene matches: 4. There are 14 residues in the CDR3. CDR3 sequence: CASSTGQGAQPQHF. CDR3 coding DNA: TGTGCCAGCAGTACCGGACAGGGGGCACAGCCCCAGCATTTT.

This clone has only a few counts. The CDR3 protein is CASSYYPYGYTF. For the CDR3, the DNA is TGTGCCAGCAGCTATTACCCATATGGCTACACCTTC. The chain combines TRBV11-3 with TRBJ1-2; no reliable D call. Germline V gene data show CDR1 as SGHNT and CDR2 as YENEEA. The CDR3 covers 12 residues. The V gene lost 4 bases and the J gene lost 5 bases, with 8 bases spanning the gap.

V usage is TRBV7-3 and J usage is TRBJ2-3, with D uncertain. Germline-derived CDR1 and CDR2 are SGHTA and FQGTGA. V lost 4 bases and J 4 bases, leaving 6 bases between the germline ends. CDR3 size: 12 residues. CDR3: CASSSASDTQYF. The CDR3 nucleotides read TGTGCCAGCAGCTCGGCGTCAGATACGCAGTATTTT.

The chain is built from TRBV6-1 and TRBJ2-7, with 10 bases identical to TRBD2. Losses at the gene ends were 5 bases for V and 2 bases for J; bases not matched to a gene: 6. The CDR3 consists of 15 residues. In germline, CDR1 is MNHNS, CDR2 SASEGT. Here the CDR3 reads CASSSSGRMAYEQYF. The CDR3, as DNA: TGTGCCAGCAGTTCTAGCGGGAGAATGGCCTACGAGCAGTACTTC.

The chain recombines TRBV27 with TRBJ1-5; 7 nucleotides line up with TRBD1. The CDR3 contains 14 residues. Germline V gene sequence: CDR1 MNHEY, CDR2 SMNVEV (reference sequence). J gave up 5 bases and V 4 bases, and 5 bases lay outside the gene matches. CDR3 loop: CASSSLQGDQPQHF. The DNA of the CDR3 is TGTGCCAGCAGTTCCCTCCAGGGGGATCAGCCCCAGCATTTT.

The chain couples TRBV5-1 to TRBJ2-4, with 8 positions matching TRBD1. The CDR3 has 15 residues. Unmatched junction bases numbered 7, after V lost 0 bases and J lost 8 bases. Germline values: CDR1 SGHRS, CDR2 YFSETQ. As DNA, the CDR3 is TGCGCCAGCAGCTTGGCCGGCCAGGGGGCGGACATTCAGTACTTC. Its translation: CASSLAGQGADIQYF.

This chain links TRBV7-8 with TRBJ1-1; D gene uncertain. The length of the CDR3 is 14 residues. V lost 1 base and J 0 bases, leaving 6 bases between the germline ends. From germline, CDR1 is SGHVS and CDR2 FQNEAQ. The CDR3 bases are TGTGCCAGCAGCTTAGTCAACTTGAACACTGAAGCTTTCTTT. The encoded protein is CASSLVNLNTEAFF.

This clone was recorded only once. The V call is TRBV7-9, the J call TRBJ2-1; D is possibly TRBD2 (5 bases). Germline lookup yields CDR1 SEHNR and CDR2 FQNEAQ (reference sequence). This CDR3 has 15 amino acids. With 5 bases removed from V and 9 bases from J, the gap between germline ends came to 20 bases. CDR3 DNA: TGTGCCAGCAGCCGGAGCCGTGCTCGTGCGGGTGAGCAGTTCTTC. This translates into CASSRSRARAGEQFF.